The 11 T cell receptor beta chains below were found in one sample sequenced in a study of T cell responses to AZD1222 COVID-19 vaccine. Generated by immunoSEQ multiplex PCR, the TCRdb table keeps only in-frame clones and is missing some. The sample contains roughly 80,000 clones, about nine tenths of which appear only once. The material was peripheral blood, obtained 28 days after the second AZD1222 dose. These receptors were collected from an adult who received the AZD1222 COVID-19 vaccine.

This rearrangement joins TRBV6-5 to TRBJ2-7, with TRBD1 matching over 7 bases. Germline lookup yields CDR1 MNHEY and CDR2 SVGAGI. V shed 6 bases and J 3 bases; nucleotides not matched to a gene: 11. The CDR3 has 15 residues. This CDR3 is CASRTGVGGLYEQYF. In nucleotides, the CDR3 is TGTGCCAGCAGGACTGGGGTAGGGGGCCTCTACGAGCAGTACTTC.

The chain recombines TRBV5-1 with TRBJ1-1, with D unclear. The V end was cut by 0 bases, the J end by 3 bases, with 12 bases between. Germline V gives CDR1 SGHRS, CDR2 YFSETQ. CDR3 length equals 15 residues. The CDR3 nucleotides are TGCGCCAGCAGCTTGGCAATGACAACCTACACTGAAGCTTTCTTT. Protein sequence: CASSLAMTTYTEAFF.

This sequence joins TRBV24-1 and TRBJ2-3; D is possibly TRBD1 (5 bases). CDR1 is KGHDR and CDR2 is SFDVKD in the germline V gene. V was pared by 2 bases and J by 4 bases, with 15 bases between. There are 16 residues in the CDR3. The CDR3 region is CATSDSLRGRADTQYF. CDR3 nucleotides: TGTGCCACCAGTGATTCACTTAGGGGAAGGGCAGATACGCAGTATTTT.

This chain joins TRBV6-5 and TRBJ1-1; D remains ambiguous. CDR1 is MNHEY, CDR2 SVGAGI, per germline. Trimming stripped 11 bases from V and 1 base from J, with 14 bases between. The CDR3 spans 13 residues. CDR3 nucleotide sequence: TGTGCCCATGCGGAGGGTTCGAACACTGAAGCTTTCTTT. Its translation: CAHAEGSNTEAFF.

V is TRBV7-9 and J is TRBJ1-3; D might be TRBD1 (5 bases). The CDR3 runs 15 residues. Germline V lookup: CDR1 SEHNR, CDR2 FQNEAQ (reference sequence). V lost 5 bases, J lost 2 bases, and 13 bases lay in between. The chain's CDR3 is CASSVIQGTGNTIYF. In DNA, the CDR3 is TGTGCCAGCAGCGTGATTCAGGGAACTGGAAACACCATATATTTT. Full variable domain (missing parts from reference TRBV7-9 and TRBJ1-3): DTGVSQNPRHKITKRGQNVTFRCDPISEHNRLYWYRQTLGQGPEFLTYFQNEAQLEKSRLLSDRFSAERPKGSFSTLEIQRTEQGDSAMYLCASSVIQGTGNTIYFGEGSWLTVV.

This chain connects TRBV5-1 to TRBJ1-1; maybe TRBD1 (6 bases). Germline CDR1 is SGHRS and CDR2 is YFSETQ. Trimming shortened V by 3 bases and J by 7 bases, and 16 bases separated the two germline ends. This CDR3 has 14 amino acids. As DNA, the CDR3 is TGCGCCAGCAGCTCACAGGGCCCCAACGGTGAAGCTTTCTTT. It encodes CASSSQGPNGEAFF.

J is TRBJ1-6 and V is TRBV24-1, with D tentatively TRBD1 (6 bases). CDR3 length: 14 amino acids. Trimming left V 4 bases short and J 8 bases short, with 11 bases between. Germline assignment: CDR1 KGHDR and CDR2 SFDVKD. The CDR3 nucleotides are TGTGCCACCAGTGACCGGTACAGGGATTCACCCCTCCACTTT. Translating it yields CATSDRYRDSPLHF.

J is TRBJ1-2 and V is TRBV14, with TRBD1 as a possible D gene (5 bases). The CDR3 spans 16 residues. Trimming removed 4 bases at V and 8 bases at J, with 23 bases between. Germline values: CDR1 SGHDN, CDR2 FVKESK. CDR3 bases: TGTGCCAGCAGCCGGGAGCAGGGAAGTTTGTCCGGGGGCTACACCTTC. Its translation: CASSREQGSLSGGYTF. The full variable domain, in which reference TRBV14 and TRBJ1-2 provide the parts outside the CDR3, is EAGVTQFPSHSVIEKGQTVTLRCDPISGHDNLYWYRRVMGKEIKFLLHFVKESKQDESGMPNNRFLAERTGGTYSTLKVQPAELEDSGVYFCASSREQGSLSGGYTFGSGTRLTVV.

This clone appeared a single time. This chain joins TRBV29-1 and TRBJ2-7; D assignment may be TRBD1 or TRBD2 (5 bases each). V lost 4 bases, J lost 2 bases, and 12 bases lay in between. CDR1 SQVTM and CDR2 ANQGSEA come from the germline V gene. This CDR3 is 13 amino acids long. CDR3 loop: CSVVRDVTYEQYF. DNA for the CDR3: TGCAGCGTTGTTCGGGACGTAACCTACGAGCAGTACTTC.

The rearrangement uses TRBV7-3 and TRBJ1-2; D ambiguous. The CDR3 covers 12 residues. Trimming left V 5 bases short and J 8 bases short, with 12 bases between. Germline values: CDR1 SGHTA, CDR2 FQGTGA. CDR3 nucleotide sequence: TGTGCCAGCAGCGAAAGAGGTAGAGGCTACACCTTC. Translating gives CASSERGRGYTF.

The chain is built from TRBV18 and TRBJ2-7; 9 bases align to TRBD1. The germline V gene has CDR1 KGHSH and CDR2 LQKENI. The CDR3 runs 14 residues. Losses at the gene ends were 10 bases for V and 0 bases for J; bases not matched to a gene: 7. The CDR3, as DNA: TGTGCCACCCAACTGACAGGGGGCTCCTACGAGCAGTACTTC. Translation gives CATQLTGGSYEQYF.